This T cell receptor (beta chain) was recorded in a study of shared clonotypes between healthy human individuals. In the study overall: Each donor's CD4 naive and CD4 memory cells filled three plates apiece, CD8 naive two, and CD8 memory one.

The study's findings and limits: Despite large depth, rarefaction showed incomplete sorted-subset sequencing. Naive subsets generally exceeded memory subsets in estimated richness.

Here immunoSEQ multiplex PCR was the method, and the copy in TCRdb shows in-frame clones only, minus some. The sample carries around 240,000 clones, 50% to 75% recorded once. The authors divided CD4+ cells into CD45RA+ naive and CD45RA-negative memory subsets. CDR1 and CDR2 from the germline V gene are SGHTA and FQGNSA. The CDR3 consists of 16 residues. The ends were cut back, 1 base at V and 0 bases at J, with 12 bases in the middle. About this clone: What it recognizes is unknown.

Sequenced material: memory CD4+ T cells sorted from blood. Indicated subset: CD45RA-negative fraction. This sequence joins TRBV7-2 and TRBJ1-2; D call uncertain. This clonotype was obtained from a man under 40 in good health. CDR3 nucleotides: TGTGCCAGCAGCTTAGAGAGCAGCCTCGCTAACTATGGCTACACCTTC. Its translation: CASSLESSLANYGYTF.